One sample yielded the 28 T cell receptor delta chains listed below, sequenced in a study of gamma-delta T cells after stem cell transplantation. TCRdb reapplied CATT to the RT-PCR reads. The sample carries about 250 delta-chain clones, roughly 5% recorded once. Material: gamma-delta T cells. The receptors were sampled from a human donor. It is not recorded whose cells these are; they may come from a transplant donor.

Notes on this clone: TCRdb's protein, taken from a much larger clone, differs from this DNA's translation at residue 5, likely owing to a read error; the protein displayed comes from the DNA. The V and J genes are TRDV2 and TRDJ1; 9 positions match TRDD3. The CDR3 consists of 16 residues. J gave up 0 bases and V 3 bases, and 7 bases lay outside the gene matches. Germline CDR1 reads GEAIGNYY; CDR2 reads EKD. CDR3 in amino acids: CACDYLTGGHTDKLIF. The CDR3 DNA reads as TGTGCCTGTGACTACTTAACTGGGGGACACACCGATAAACTCATCTTT.

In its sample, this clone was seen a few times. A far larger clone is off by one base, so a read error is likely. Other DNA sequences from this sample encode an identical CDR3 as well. The CDR3 DNA follows: TGTGCCTGCGACACCGTCTCTGGGGGATACGCGACCGATAAACTCATCTTT. Protein: CACDTVSGGYATDKLIF. V gene TRDV2 combines with J gene TRDJ1; 12 bases map to TRDD3. The CDR3 sequence is 17 residues long. Germline V gene sequence: CDR1 GEAIGNYY, CDR2 EKD.

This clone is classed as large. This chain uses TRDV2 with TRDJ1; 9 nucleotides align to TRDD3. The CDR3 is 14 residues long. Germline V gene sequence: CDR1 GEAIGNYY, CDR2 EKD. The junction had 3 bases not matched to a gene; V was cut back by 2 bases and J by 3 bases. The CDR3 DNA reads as TGTGCCTGTGACAAGCTGGGGGATCCCGATAAACTCATCTTT. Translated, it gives CACDKLGDPDKLIF.

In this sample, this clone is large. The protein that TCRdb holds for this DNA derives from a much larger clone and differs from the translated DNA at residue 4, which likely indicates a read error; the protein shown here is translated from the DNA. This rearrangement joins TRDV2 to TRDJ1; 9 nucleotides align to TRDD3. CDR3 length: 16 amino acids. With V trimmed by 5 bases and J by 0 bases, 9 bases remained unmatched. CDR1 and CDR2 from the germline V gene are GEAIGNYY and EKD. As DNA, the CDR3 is TGTGCCTGTGGCGACTTAACTGGGGGACACACCGATAAACTCATCTTT. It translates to CACGDLTGGHTDKLIF.

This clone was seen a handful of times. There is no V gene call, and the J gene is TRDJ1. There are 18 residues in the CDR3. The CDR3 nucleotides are TGTGCCTGTGACACCGTAAGAACGCTGGTGATGCTCCCCTATAAACTCATCTTT. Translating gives CACDTVRTLVMLPYKLIF.

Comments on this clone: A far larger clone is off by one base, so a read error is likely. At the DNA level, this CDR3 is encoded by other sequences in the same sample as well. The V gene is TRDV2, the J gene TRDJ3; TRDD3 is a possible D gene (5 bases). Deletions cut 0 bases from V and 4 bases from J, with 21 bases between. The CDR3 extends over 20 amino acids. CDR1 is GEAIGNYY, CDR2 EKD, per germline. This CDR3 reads CACDTVSGEGFSWDTRQMFF. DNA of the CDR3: TGTGCCTGTGACACCGTGTCCGGGGAGGGATTCTCATGGGACACCCGACAGATGTTTTTC.

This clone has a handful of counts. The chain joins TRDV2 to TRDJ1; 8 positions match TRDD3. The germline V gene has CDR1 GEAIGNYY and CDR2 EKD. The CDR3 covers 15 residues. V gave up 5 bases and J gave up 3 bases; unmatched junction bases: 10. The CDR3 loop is CACVNLVGDPDKLIF. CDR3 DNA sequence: TGTGCCTGTGTCAATTTAGTGGGGGATCCCGATAAACTCATCTTT.

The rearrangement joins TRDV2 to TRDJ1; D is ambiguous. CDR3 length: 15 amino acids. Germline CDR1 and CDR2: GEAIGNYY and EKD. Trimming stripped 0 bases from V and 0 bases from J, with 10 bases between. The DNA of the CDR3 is TGTGCCTGTGACACCGTTGGAAGGTACACCGATAAACTCATCTTT. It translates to CACDTVGRYTDKLIF.

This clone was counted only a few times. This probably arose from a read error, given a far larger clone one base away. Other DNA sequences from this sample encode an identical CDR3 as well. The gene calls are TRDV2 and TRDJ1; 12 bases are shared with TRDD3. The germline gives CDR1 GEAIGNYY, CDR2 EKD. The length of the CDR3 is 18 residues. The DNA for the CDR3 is TGTGCCTGTGACCCCGTACTGGGGGATACATCTGCTACCGATAAACTCATTTTT. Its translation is CACDPVLGDTSATDKLIF.

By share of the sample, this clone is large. CDR3 coding DNA: TGTGCCTGTGACAAGATGTTCCTCGGACCGACTGGGGGGAGGTTCGGAGATCAGGTGTACACCGATAAACTCATCTTT. Its protein product is CACDKMFLGPTGGRFGDQVYTDKLIF. The chain couples TRDV2 to TRDJ1; 8 bases are a match to TRDD3. Germline V gives CDR1 GEAIGNYY, CDR2 EKD. The CDR3 totals 26 residues. V trimming: 2 bases; J trimming: 0 bases; junction bases outside the gene matches: 37.

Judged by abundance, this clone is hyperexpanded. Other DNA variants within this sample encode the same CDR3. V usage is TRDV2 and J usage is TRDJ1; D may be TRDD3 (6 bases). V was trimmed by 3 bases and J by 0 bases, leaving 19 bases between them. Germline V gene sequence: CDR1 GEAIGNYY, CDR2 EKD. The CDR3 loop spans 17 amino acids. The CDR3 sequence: CACDPVSGEGDTDKLIF. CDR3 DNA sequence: TGTGCCTGTGACCCTGTGTCTGGGGAAGGCGACACCGATAAACTCATCTTT.

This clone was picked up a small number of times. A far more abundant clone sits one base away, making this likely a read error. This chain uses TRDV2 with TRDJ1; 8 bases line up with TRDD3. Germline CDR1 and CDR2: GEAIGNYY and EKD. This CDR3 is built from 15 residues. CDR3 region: CACHPLVGDTDNLIF. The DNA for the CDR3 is TGTGCCTGTCATCCCCTCGTCGGGGATACCGATAACCTCATCTTT.

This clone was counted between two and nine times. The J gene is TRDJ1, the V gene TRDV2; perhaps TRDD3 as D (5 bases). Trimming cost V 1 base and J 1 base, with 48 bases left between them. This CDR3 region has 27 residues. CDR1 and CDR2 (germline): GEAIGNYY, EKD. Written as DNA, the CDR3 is TGTGCCTGTGACACAATCTCTACGCCGGTGCGTCCCCCAGTACGAGCGGCGATACCGCGCGGCACCGATAAACTCATCTTT. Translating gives CACDTISTPVRPPVRAAIPRGTDKLIF.

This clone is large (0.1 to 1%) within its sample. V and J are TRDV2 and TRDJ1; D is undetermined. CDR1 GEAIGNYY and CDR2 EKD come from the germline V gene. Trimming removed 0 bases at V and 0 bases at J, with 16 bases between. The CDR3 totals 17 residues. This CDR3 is CACDTVTGARYTDKLIF. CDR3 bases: TGTGCCTGTGACACCGTCACAGGGGCCCGGTACACCGATAAACTCATCTTT.

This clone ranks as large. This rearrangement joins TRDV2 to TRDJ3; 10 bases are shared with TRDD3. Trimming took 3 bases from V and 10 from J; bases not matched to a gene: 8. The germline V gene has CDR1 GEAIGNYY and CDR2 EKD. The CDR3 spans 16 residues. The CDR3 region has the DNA TGTGCCTGTGACCCAGTACTGGGGGATTCTACCCGACAGATGTTTTTC. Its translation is CACDPVLGDSTRQMFF.

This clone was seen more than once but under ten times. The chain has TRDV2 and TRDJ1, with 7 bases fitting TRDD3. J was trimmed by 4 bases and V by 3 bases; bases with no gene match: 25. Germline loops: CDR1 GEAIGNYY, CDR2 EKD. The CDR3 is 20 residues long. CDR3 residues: CACDPLGAWGTHKGDDKLIF. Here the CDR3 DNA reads TGTGCCTGTGACCCCCTCGGGGCGTGGGGGACACACAAAGGGGACGATAAACTCATCTTT.

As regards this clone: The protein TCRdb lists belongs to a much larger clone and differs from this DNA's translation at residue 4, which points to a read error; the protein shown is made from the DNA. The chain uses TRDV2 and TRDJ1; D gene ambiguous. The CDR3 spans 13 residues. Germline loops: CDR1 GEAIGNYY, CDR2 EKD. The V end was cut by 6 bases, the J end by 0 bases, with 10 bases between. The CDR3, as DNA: TGTGCCTGTAATGCTGTGAACACCGATAAACTCATCTTT. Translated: CACNAVNTDKLIF.

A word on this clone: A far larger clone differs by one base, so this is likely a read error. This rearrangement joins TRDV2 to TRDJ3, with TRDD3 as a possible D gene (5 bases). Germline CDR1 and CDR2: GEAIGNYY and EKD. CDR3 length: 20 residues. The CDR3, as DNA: TGTGCCTGTGACACCGTGTCCGGGGAGGGATTCTCCTGGGACACCCGACAGACGTTTTTC. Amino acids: CACDTVSGEGFSWDTRQTFF.

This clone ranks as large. Here the CDR3 DNA reads TGTGCCTGTGACACAATGACTGGGGGATACACCGATAAACTCATCTTT. Its translation is CACDTMTGGYTDKLIF. The V call is TRDV2, the J call TRDJ1; TRDD3 aligns across 10 bases. This CDR3 region has 16 residues. The V gene end was trimmed by 1 base and the J gene end by 0 bases; junction bases not matched to a gene: 4. Germline V gene lookup returns CDR1 GEAIGNYY and CDR2 EKD.

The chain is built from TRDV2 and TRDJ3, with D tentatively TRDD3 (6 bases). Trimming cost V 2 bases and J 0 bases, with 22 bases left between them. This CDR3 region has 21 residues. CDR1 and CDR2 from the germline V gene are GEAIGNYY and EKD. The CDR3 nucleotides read TGTGCCTGTGACAAAGCGTCCCTAGGGGGGGACCTCTCCTGGGACACCCGACAGATGTTTTTC. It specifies CACDKASLGGDLSWDTRQMFF.

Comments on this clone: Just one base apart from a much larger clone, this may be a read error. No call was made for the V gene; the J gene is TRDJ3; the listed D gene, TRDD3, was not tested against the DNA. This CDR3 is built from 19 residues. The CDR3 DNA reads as TGTGCCTGTGACAACTGGGGAATCGAAAGCTCCTGGGACACCCGACAGATGTTTTTC. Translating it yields CACDNWGIESSWDTRQMFF.

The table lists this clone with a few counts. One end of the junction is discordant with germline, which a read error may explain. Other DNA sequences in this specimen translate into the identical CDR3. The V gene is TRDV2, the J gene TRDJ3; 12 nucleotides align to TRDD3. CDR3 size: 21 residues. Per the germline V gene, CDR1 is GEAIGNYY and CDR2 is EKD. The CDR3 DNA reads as TGTGCCTGTGACATTCTACTGGGGGATACTACCAGCTCCTGGGACACTCGACAGATGTTTTTC. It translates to CACDILLGDTTSSWDTRQMFF.

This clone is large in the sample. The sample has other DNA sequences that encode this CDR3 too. CDR3 sequence (DNA): TGTGCCTGTGACCCCACTGGGGGATACGGTAGCTCCTGGGACACCCGACAGATGTTTTTC. It is translated as CACDPTGGYGSSWDTRQMFF. The rearrangement links TRDV2 to TRDJ3; 13 bases line up with TRDD3. CDR3 length: 20 residues. With 3 bases clipped from V and 0 bases from J, the junction kept 7 bases outside the gene matches. Germline lookup yields CDR1 GEAIGNYY and CDR2 EKD.

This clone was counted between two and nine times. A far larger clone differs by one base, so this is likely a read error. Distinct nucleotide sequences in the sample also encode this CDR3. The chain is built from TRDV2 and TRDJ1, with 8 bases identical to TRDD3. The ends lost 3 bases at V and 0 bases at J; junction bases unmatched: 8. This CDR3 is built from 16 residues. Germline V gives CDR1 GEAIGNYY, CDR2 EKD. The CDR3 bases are TGTGCCTGTGACGACTTAACTGGGGGGCACACCGATAAACTCATCTTT. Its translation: CACDDLTGGHTDKLIF.

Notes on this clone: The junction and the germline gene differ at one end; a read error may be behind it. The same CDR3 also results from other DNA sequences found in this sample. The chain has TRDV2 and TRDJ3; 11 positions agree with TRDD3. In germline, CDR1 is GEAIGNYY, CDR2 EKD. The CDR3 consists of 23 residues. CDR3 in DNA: TGTGCCTGTGACACCGTTGATTGGGGGATACGAAGGGAAGAATCCTGGGACACCCGACAGATGTTCTTC. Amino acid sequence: CACDTVDWGIRREESWDTRQMFF.

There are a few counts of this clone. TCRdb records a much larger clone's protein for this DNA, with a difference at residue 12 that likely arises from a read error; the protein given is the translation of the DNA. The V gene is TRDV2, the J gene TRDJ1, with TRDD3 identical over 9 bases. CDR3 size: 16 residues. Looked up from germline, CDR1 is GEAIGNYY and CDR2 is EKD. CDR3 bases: TGTGCCTGTGACGACTTAACTGGGGGACACACCAATAAACTCATCTTT. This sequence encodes CACDDLTGGHTNKLIF.

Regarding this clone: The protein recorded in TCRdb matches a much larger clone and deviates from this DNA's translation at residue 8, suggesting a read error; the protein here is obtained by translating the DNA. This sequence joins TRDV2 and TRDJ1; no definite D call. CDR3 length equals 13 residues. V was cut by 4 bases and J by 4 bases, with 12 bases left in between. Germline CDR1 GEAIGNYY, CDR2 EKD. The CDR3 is CACDAVNIDKLIF. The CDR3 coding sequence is TGTGCCTGTGATGCTGTGAACATCGATAAACTCATCTTT.

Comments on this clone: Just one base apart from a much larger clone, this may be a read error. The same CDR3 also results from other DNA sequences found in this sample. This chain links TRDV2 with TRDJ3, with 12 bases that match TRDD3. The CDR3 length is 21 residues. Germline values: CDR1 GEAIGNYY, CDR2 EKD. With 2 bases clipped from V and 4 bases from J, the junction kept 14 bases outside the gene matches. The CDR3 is CACDILLGDTTSSWDTRQMFF. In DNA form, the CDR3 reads TGTGCCTGTGACATTCTACTGGGGGATACTACCAGCTCTTGGGACACCCGACAGATGTTTTTC.